The rows below give T cell receptor beta chains drawn from one sample of a study of post-analysis software for immune sequencing data. TCRdb processed the PCR reads anew with MiXCR; each CDR3 protein has one entry. The data contain 750,000 to 950,000 distinct CDR3 sequences, 53% of them singletons. Source material: blood. The receptors derive from a girl under 18 with multiple sclerosis. CDR3s include the opening cysteine and the closing phenylalanine or tryptophan. Each record gives: J gene, D gene, clone size, V gene, CDR3 length, CDR3 protein, CDR3 DNA. A D gene is named only where the DNA matches it firmly. Rows give clone size only sometimes, using once, few, many, or a class for an expanded clone.

TRBJ2-1 | NA | NA | TRBV24-1 | 12 | CATSEGVNEQFF | TGTGCCACCAGTGAAGGCGTAAATGAGCAGTTCTTC
TRBJ2-7 | NA | many | TRBV20-1 | 13 | CSAISESSYEQYF | TGCAGTGCCATCTCGGAGAGCTCCTACGAGCAGTACTTC
TRBJ1-5 | NA | NA | TRBV27 | 15 | CASSALRAANQPQHF | TGTGCCAGCAGTGCCCTCCGGGCCGCCAATCAGCCCCAGCATTTT
TRBJ1-5 | TRBD1 | NA | TRBV2 | 16 | CASRGRSGQGSGPQHF | TGTGCCAGCAGGGGACGTTCGGGACAGGGGTCCGGGCCCCAGCATTTT
TRBJ1-1 | TRBD1 | NA | TRBV10-3 | 13 | CAIKKGADTEAFF | TGTGCCATCAAGAAGGGGGCAGACACTGAAGCTTTCTTT
TRBJ2-7 | NA | NA | TRBV6-6 | 15 | CASSYPLMGCGEQYF | TGTGCCAGCAGTTACCCCCTTATGGGGTGCGGGGAGCAGTACTTC
TRBJ1-1 | NA | NA | TRBV10-3 | 13 | CAIREDGNTEAFF | TGTGCCATCAGGGAGGACGGGAACACTGAAGCTTTCTTT
TRBJ2-1 | TRBD1 | NA | TRBV7-9 | 14 | CASSFGQGRNEQFF | TGTGCCAGCAGCTTTGGACAGGGTCGCAATGAGCAGTTCTTC
TRBJ2-7 | NA | NA | TRBV18 | 12 | CASSPMTIEQYF | TGTGCCAGCTCACCAATGACGATCGAGCAGTACTTC
TRBJ2-1 | NA | few | TRBV30 | 13 | CAWSVMSFNEQFF | TGTGCCTGGAGTGTAATGAGCTTCAATGAGCAGTTCTTC
TRBJ2-3 | NA | NA | TRBV7-6 | 16 | CASRSAGGSTRDTQYF | TGTGCCAGCAGATCAGCAGGGGGGAGTACAAGAGATACGCAGTATTTT
TRBJ2-4 | TRBD1 | NA | TRBV6-5 | 13 | CASSSGQRNIQYF | TGTGCCAGCAGTTCGGGACAGAGAAACATTCAGTACTTC
TRBJ2-1 | NA | NA | TRBV29-1 | 14 | CSVGRGLSYNEQFF | TGCAGCGTTGGGAGGGGGCTTTCCTACAATGAGCAGTTCTTC
TRBJ1-4 | TRBD1 | NA | TRBV12-3/TRBV12-4 | 16 | CASSIYDRGRVEKLFF | TGTGCCAGCAGTATCTATGACAGGGGGCGCGTGGAAAAACTGTTTTTT
TRBJ2-5 | NA | NA | TRBV5-5 | 16 | CASSFFSKQPQETQYF | TGTGCCAGCAGCTTCTTCTCGAAACAGCCCCAAGAGACCCAGTACTTC